Shown below are 9 T cell receptor beta chains from a single sample sequenced in a study of blood T cell repertoires in COVID-19. Repertoires were generated with immunoSEQ multiplex PCR, while TCRdb's copy carries only in-frame clones and drops some. The profile shows about 190,000 clones, approximately 86% of them singletons. Sequenced input: peripheral blood. These receptors originate from a man in his forties with active or convalescent COVID-19.

This clone was picked up one time. This chain connects TRBV2 to TRBJ2-7; 9 positions match TRBD1. V was pared by 6 bases and J by 2 bases, with 5 bases of the junction left unmatched. The CDR3 has 14 amino acids. CDR1 is SNHLY, CDR2 FYNNEI, per germline. The CDR3 bases are TGTGCCAGCAGCAGACAGGGGGGACCCTACGAGCAGTACTTC. As protein: CASSRQGGPYEQYF.

The count of this clone is one. The chain combines TRBV5-4 with TRBJ2-1; 9 bases line up with TRBD2. V lost 2 bases and J lost 8; bases outside the gene matches: 2. Per germline, CDR1 SGHNT and CDR2 YYREEE (reference sequence). There are 13 residues in the CDR3. The CDR3 sequence: CASSFSGGDEQFF. In DNA, the CDR3 is TGTGCCAGCAGCTTTAGCGGGGGCGATGAGCAGTTCTTC.

CDR3 nucleotide sequence: TGTGCCAGCAGGCCCCAGGGGTCAGGGGCCAACGTCCTGACTTTC. This encodes CASRPQGSGANVLTF. The chain has TRBV5-6 and TRBJ2-6; perhaps TRBD1 as D (6 bases). There are 15 residues in the CDR3. Per the germline V gene, CDR1 is SGHDT and CDR2 is YYEEEE. The ends were cut back, 5 bases at V and 4 bases at J, with 13 bases in the middle.

This chain joins TRBV30 and TRBJ2-7; 9 positions agree with TRBD1. This CDR3 region has 14 residues. The ends lost 1 base at V and 3 bases at J; junction bases unmatched: 4. Germline lookup yields CDR1 GTSNPN and CDR2 SVGIG (reference sequence). In DNA, the CDR3 is TGTGCCTGGAGTGCCCGGGACAGGGTCTACGAGCAGTACTTC. Translation: CAWSARDRVYEQYF.

The chain recombines TRBV6-6 with TRBJ1-2; D is ambiguous. The V and J ends lost 7 bases and 2 bases respectively, with 20 bases between them. The CDR3 covers 16 residues. Germline CDR1 MNHNY, CDR2 SVGAGI (reference sequence). The chain's CDR3 is CASTSWGGVGNYGYTF. The CDR3, as DNA: TGTGCCAGCACCTCATGGGGAGGAGTGGGGAACTATGGCTACACCTTC.

This rearrangement joins TRBV5-5 to TRBJ1-2; the D gene is possibly TRBD1 (6 bases). The germline gives CDR1 SGHKS, CDR2 YYEKEE (reference sequence). This CDR3 comprises 15 residues. Trimming shortened V by 0 bases and J by 2 bases, and 11 bases separated the two germline ends. CDR3 DNA sequence: TGTGCCAGCAGCTTGGCCCTCACAGGGAACTATGGCTACACCTTC. Its translation is CASSLALTGNYGYTF.

This chain links TRBV28 with TRBJ1-5; maybe TRBD1 (6 bases). The CDR3 is 16 residues long. The germline gives CDR1 MDHEN, CDR2 SYDVKM. The V and J ends lost 0 bases and 0 bases respectively, with 9 bases between them. Here the CDR3 reads CASSLWGASSNQPQHF. The CDR3, as DNA: TGTGCCAGCAGTTTATGGGGGGCGAGTAGCAATCAGCCCCAGCATTTT.

The sample holds a few counts of this clone. The chain joins TRBV2 to TRBJ1-2; no firm D call. The ends were cut back, 6 bases at V and 4 bases at J, with 9 bases in the middle. This CDR3 has 12 amino acids. CDR1 is SNHLY, CDR2 FYNNEI, per germline. CDR3 sequence reads: CASRDTPYGYTF. In nucleotides, the CDR3 is TGTGCCAGCAGAGACACCCCCTATGGCTACACCTTC.

This sequence joins TRBV6-7 and TRBJ2-3, with 10 bases lining up with TRBD2. TRBV6-7 is given ORF status, its function remaining uncertain. The CDR3 sequence is 17 residues long. With V trimmed by 4 bases and J by 2 bases, 9 bases remained unmatched. CDR3 sequence: CASSLWLAGEYTDTQYF. As DNA, the CDR3 is TGTGCCAGCAGTTTATGGCTAGCGGGGGAGTACACAGATACGCAGTATTTT.